The clone carrying this T cell receptor beta chain was found many times. Its target is not known. This sample is part of a study of T cells in Graves' hyperthyroidism and ophthalmopathy. Amplification of TCR beta CDR3 regions was performed using RNA transcripts as template. Researchers ran a first-round RT-PCR on the TCR CDR3 using the HTBI primer set. TCRdb re-called the multiplex PCR reads through MiXCR, storing one row per CDR3 protein. Here the sample spans 540,000 or so distinct CDR3 sequences, 15% to 19% being singletons. Study-wide results and limits: Ophthalmopathy could be told apart from stable hyperthyroidism with a 13 V-J model.

Trimming removed 5 bases from V and 0 bases from J; junction bases left unmatched: 3. There are 14 residues in the CDR3. Germline lookup yields CDR1 SGHAT and CDR2 FQNNGV. The receptor was isolated from a woman younger than 45 with Graves' hyperthyroidism. The chain is built from TRBV11-2 and TRBJ2-5; TRBD1 agrees at 7 bases. The sequenced sample was blood. CDR3 in DNA: TGTGCCAGCAGCAAGGGACAGTACCAAGAGACCCAGTACTTC. It codes for CASSKGQYQETQYF.